The clone carrying this TCR beta chain was picked up a small number of times. This record comes from a study of somatic mutations in cytotoxic T cells in rheumatoid arthritis. Turning to the study itself: Blood samples of around 30 ml were drawn from patients (in EDTA) right after diagnosis and before any treatment.

Trimming cost V 11 bases and J 7 bases, with 12 bases left between them. Germline lookup yields CDR1 SNHLY and CDR2 FYNNEI. The CDR3 is 11 residues long. Sequenced by immunoSEQ multiplex PCR; TCRdb stores in-frame clones only, minus some. The data contain 13,000 or so clones, about 81% of them singletons. This TCR derives from an adult with rheumatoid arthritis. Material: CD8+ T cells sorted from blood. This chain joins TRBV2 and TRBJ1-5; a weak D match, TRBD1 (5 bases). CDR3 in amino acids: CARGDGQPQHF. The CDR3, as DNA: TGTGCCCGGGGGGACGGCCAGCCCCAGCATTTT.